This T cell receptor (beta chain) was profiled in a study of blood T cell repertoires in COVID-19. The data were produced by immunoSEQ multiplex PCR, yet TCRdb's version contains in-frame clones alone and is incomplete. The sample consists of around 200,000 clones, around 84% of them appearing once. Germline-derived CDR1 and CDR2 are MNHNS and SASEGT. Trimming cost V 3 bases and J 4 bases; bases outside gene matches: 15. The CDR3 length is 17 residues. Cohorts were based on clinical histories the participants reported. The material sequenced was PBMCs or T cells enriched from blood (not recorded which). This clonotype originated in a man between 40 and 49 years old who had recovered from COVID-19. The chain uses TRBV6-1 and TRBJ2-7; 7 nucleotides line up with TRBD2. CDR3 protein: CASSDDVTSATQYEQYF. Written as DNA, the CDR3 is TGTGCCAGCAGTGACGACGTCACTAGCGCCACCCAGTACGAGCAGTACTTC.